The subject of this entry is one TCR beta chain. What it binds is not known. Each donor was healthy, and each was a bone marrow donor. While unrecorded immune exposures were likely, the donors were nominally healthy when sampled. These data belong to a study of cytomegalovirus exposure and HLA in healthy donors. Overall study results and limits: Across donors, sequencing depth was assumed by presence/absence analyses to be roughly uniform. A missense DCLRE1C variant was associated with V- and J-gene trimming of TCR beta chains in a later analysis, and an independent cohort replicated the association.

V was trimmed by 11 bases and J by 6 bases, leaving 10 bases between them. The CDR3 loop spans 11 amino acids. The V gene's germline CDR1 is ENHRY and CDR2 SYGVKD. Researchers ran the PCR with 60 Vbeta and 13 Jbeta primers. TCRdb's copy holds only in-frame clones and misses some; the assay was immunoSEQ multiplex PCR. The sample carries 100,000 or so clones, approximately 77% recorded once. The chain has TRBV10-3 and TRBJ2-2; no firm D call. The specimen sequenced was PBMCs. This TCR was sampled from a woman in her 40s in good health and CMV-seronegative. The CDR3 coding sequence is TGTGCCTCCTCGAGCTCCGGGGAGCTGTTTTTT. Its protein is CASSSSGELFF.